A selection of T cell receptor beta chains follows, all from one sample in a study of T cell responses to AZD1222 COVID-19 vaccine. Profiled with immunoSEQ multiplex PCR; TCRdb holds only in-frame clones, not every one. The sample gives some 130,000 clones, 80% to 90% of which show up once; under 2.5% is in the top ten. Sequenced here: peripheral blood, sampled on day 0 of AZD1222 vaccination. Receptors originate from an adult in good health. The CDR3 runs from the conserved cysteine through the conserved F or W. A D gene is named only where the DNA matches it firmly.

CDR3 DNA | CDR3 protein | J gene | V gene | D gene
TGTGCCAGCAGTTTACTGGAGGGCCATACCACTGAAGCTTTCTTT | CASSLLEGHTTEAFF | TRBJ1-1 | TRBV27 | .
TGTGCCAGCAGCCCCGGACAGGGAACTAATGAAAAACTGTTTTTT | CASSPGQGTNEKLFF | TRBJ1-4 | TRBV5-6 | TRBD1
TGTGCCATCAACACTGGACAGGACAATTCACCCCTCCACTTT | CAINTGQDNSPLHF | TRBJ1-6 | TRBV10-3 | TRBD1
TGTGCCAGCAGTTCCGGGGACAGGGTTTGGACTGAAGCTTTCTTT | CASSSGDRVWTEAFF | TRBJ1-1 | TRBV7-9 | TRBD1
TGTGCCAGCAGCCAATTCGGGGGAGGGAGTCGTTTGAATGAGCAGTTCTTC | CASSQFGGGSRLNEQFF | TRBJ2-1 | TRBV3-1/TRBV3-2 | TRBD2
TGCGCCAGCAGCTTGTCAAGAAACACTGAAGCTTTCTTT | CASSLSRNTEAFF | TRBJ1-1 | TRBV5-1 | .
TGTGCCAGCAGCCCCGGGGAGCTCAACACTGAAGCTTTCTTT | CASSPGELNTEAFF | TRBJ1-1 | TRBV11-3 | .
TGCAGCGTTGAGAATAGCGGGGGTCACACAGATACGCAGTATTTT | CSVENSGGHTDTQYF | TRBJ2-3 | TRBV29-1 | TRBD2
TGCAGCGTAGAACAGTTTAGCGGCAATTCCTACGAGCAGTACTTC | CSVEQFSGNSYEQYF | TRBJ2-7 | TRBV29-1 | .
TGTGCCAGCAACAAGCGAAGGGGACCCATGCTCCTCGTCTATGGCTACACCTTC | CASNKRRGPMLLVYGYTF | TRBJ1-2 | TRBV5-8 | .
TGTGCCAGCGGAACCTACAGGTACTCTGGAAACACCATATATTTT | CASGTYRYSGNTIYF | TRBJ1-3 | TRBV28 | .
TGTGCCAGCAGTGACAGCAGGGGGCTGTACGAGCAGTACTTC | CASSDSRGLYEQYF | TRBJ2-7 | TRBV2 | TRBD1
TGTGCCACCCGGGACAGGGGAGAAAAACTGTTTTTT | CATRDRGEKLFF | TRBJ1-4 | TRBV6-5 | TRBD1
TGTGCCAGCGGCGCCTCTGGCGGCACTGAAGCTTTCTTT | CASGASGGTEAFF | TRBJ1-1 | TRBV9 | .
TGTGCCAGCAGATCCTCCCGGGGGGCCAGCGGAGGGTACCAAGAGACCCAGTACTTC | CASRSSRGASGGYQETQYF | TRBJ2-5 | TRBV21-1 | .